This TCR beta chain derives from a study of T-cell memory formation after mild COVID-19. Study conclusions and caveats: What remained unconfirmed was the SARS-CoV-2 specificity of second-wave clones peaking on day 37. Clones shrinking from day 15 to 85 showed even CD4/CD8 mixes; later expanders tilted CD4+.

On this clonotype itself: Its antigen is not known.

TCRdb called the 5' RACE reads again in MiXCR, with one record for every CDR3 protein. This sample has about 310,000 distinct CDR3 sequences; around a sixth occur once, and the top ten carry roughly 23%. This CDR3 contains 16 residues. V shed 3 bases and J shed 1 base, with 16 bases lying between them. Sequenced material: PBMCs or a T cell subset sorted from them (not recorded which). The source of this sequence is a man between 18 and 35 years old who had mild COVID-19 (a few samples of this study predate the infection). Cell type and time point are not known. V gene TRBV12-3 or TRBV12-4 combines with J gene TRBJ2-7; the D is unclear. The CDR3 loop is CASSFFGRRLSYEQYF. CDR3 DNA sequence: TGTGCCAGCAGTTTCTTCGGCCGAAGACTTTCCTACGAGCAGTACTTC.